The subject of this entry is one TCR beta chain. The antigen remains unidentified. The data originate from a study of a mutant IDH1 vaccine in newly diagnosed glioma. Turning to the study itself: Vaccination started 4-6 weeks after radiotherapy alone, or with temozolomide cycles. Regarding the study as a whole: Apparently, pseudoprogression bore no relation to changes among the top peripheral T cell clonotypes.

V dropped 2 bases and J dropped 0; count of bases not matched to a gene: 4. CDR1 is SGHTS and CDR2 is YDEGEE in the germline V gene. The CDR3 sequence is 15 residues long. Time point: week 47, end of study. In the vaccine, a single dose held 300 ug of the mutant IDH1 20-mer peptide, along with topical imiquimod. In weeks 1, 3, 5, 7, 11, 15, 19 and 23, patients were immunized, eight times in all. Donors had new IDH1-mutant astrocytomas of WHO grade 3 or 4 (ATRX-lost). Here immunoSEQ multiplex PCR was the method, and the copy in TCRdb shows in-frame clones only, minus some. The sample has tens of thousands of clones; roughly four fifths are singletons.

Sequences were derived from PBMCs, sampled from a glioma patient whose treatment included an IDH1 peptide vaccine. The chain employs TRBV5-8 and TRBJ1-2; TRBD1 aligns across 7 bases. This clonotype was sampled from a woman aged 45-59 years with glioma. The CDR3 spells CASSLWQGANYGYTF. CDR3 DNA sequence: TGTGCCAGCAGCTTATGGCAGGGGGCTAACTATGGCTACACCTTC.